Here is one T cell receptor beta chain with its context. Its antigen is undetermined. The sample is drawn from a study of T cell responses to AZD1222 COVID-19 vaccine. Notes on the study in general: A rise in Spike-specific TCR breadth and depth followed two AZD1222 doses.

The data were produced by immunoSEQ multiplex PCR, yet TCRdb's version contains in-frame clones alone and is incomplete. The table includes around 110,000 clones, about 88% detected once. Germline CDR1 is SGHNT and CDR2 is YENEEA. This CDR3 spans 13 amino acids. V was pared by 1 base and J by 7 bases, with 8 bases between. The input for sequencing was peripheral blood, taken on day 0 of AZD1222 vaccination. The chain employs TRBV11-3 and TRBJ2-1; D unclear. The TCR comes from an adult in good health. CDR3 region: CASSLGPFNEQFF. Written as DNA, the CDR3 is TGTGCCAGCAGCTTAGGGCCTTTTAATGAGCAGTTCTTC.